The clone carrying this T cell receptor (beta chain) showed up just a few times. Its specificity is not known. The sample is drawn from a study of molecular identifiers for immune sequencing clone quantification. The study's findings and limits: More than 97% of effector molecules, versus under 1% of naive-cell molecules, belonged to clones above 20 RNA copies. Spiked TCR RNA from one Jurkat cell reportedly showed up when mixed among 800,000 to 1,000,000 naive cells.

Germline lookup yields CDR1 SGHRS and CDR2 YFSETQ. The CDR3 contains 16 residues. V lost 0 bases and J lost 0; bases outside the gene matches: 5. Each library that profiled naive CD8 cells came from around 20,000 to 990,000 sorted cells with 10%, 30% or 50% RNA. Each CDR3 protein is one row after TCRdb ran MiXCR on the PCR reads. The sample has about 510,000 distinct CDR3 sequences, 25% seen once; the top ten hold around 0.79%. This clonotype originated in a human donor in good health. Some libraries in this study had Jurkat cell RNA spiked in. This chain links TRBV5-1 with TRBJ1-2; 7 nucleotides match TRBD1. Sequenced input: naive CD8+ T cells from blood, with Jurkat cell RNA spiked in. Documented subset: FACS-sorted CD8+CD4-CCR7+CD45RA+ naive T cells. The CDR3 loop reads CASSLGGTDANYGYTF. The CDR3, as DNA: TGCGCCAGCAGCTTGGGGGGGACAGATGCTAACTATGGCTACACCTTC.